The 11 T cell receptor beta chains below all came from one sample that was sequenced in a study of cytomegalovirus exposure and HLA in healthy donors. The PCR contained 60 Vbeta and 13 Jbeta primers. Method: immunoSEQ multiplex PCR; TCRdb's copy keeps in-frame clones and lacks some. The table has approximately 160,000 clones, 82% seen once. The specimen sequenced was PBMCs. The receptor set was obtained from a girl aged 5 to 17 in good health and CMV-seropositive.

The gene calls are TRBV9 and TRBJ2-1; perhaps TRBD1 as D (5 bases). This CDR3 is built from 14 residues. The germline V and J ends were trimmed by 2 bases and 5 bases, with 11 bases remaining between them. Germline values: CDR1 SGDLS, CDR2 YYNGEE. CDR3 DNA: TGTGCCAGCAGCGTGGGTCAGGGCCACAATGAGCAGTTCTTC. Its protein product is CASSVGQGHNEQFF.

The V call is TRBV28, the J call TRBJ1-1, with 7 positions matching TRBD1. CDR3 length: 18 amino acids. Per germline, CDR1 MDHEN and CDR2 SYDVKM. The V gene end was trimmed by 6 bases and the J gene end by 1 base; junction bases not matched to a gene: 17. CDR3 DNA: TGTGCCAGCAGCCCCTATACCGGGACAGAGATCAAGAACACTGAAGCTTTCTTT. This gives the protein CASSPYTGTEIKNTEAFF. Combining the CDR3 with reference TRBV28 and TRBJ1-1 gives the whole variable domain DVKVTQSSRYLVKRTGEKVFLECVQDMDHENMFWYRQDPGLGLRLIYFSYDVKMKEKGDIPEGYSVSREKKERFSLILESASTNQTSMYLCASSPYTGTEIKNTEAFFGQGTRLTVV.

The chain employs TRBV7-8 and TRBJ2-1, with 9 nucleotides matching TRBD2. Germline V lookup: CDR1 SGHVS, CDR2 FQNEAQ. The CDR3 has 15 residues. Trimming removed 0 bases from V and 7 bases from J; junction bases left unmatched: 4. The DNA of the CDR3 is TGTGCCAGCAGCTTAGCTAGCGGGAGTGGGAATGAGCAGTTCTTC. Protein product: CASSLASGSGNEQFF.

The V and J genes are TRBV23-1 and TRBJ1-5; 7 nucleotides agree with TRBD1. TRBV23-1 qualifies as an ORF whose function is uncertain. The CDR3 length is 15 residues. V was clipped by 3 bases and J by 5 bases; unmatched bases: 7. Here the CDR3 reads CASSHSTGPYQPQHF. As DNA, the CDR3 is TGCGCCAGCAGTCATTCGACAGGGCCGTATCAGCCCCAGCATTTT.

This chain connects TRBV2 to TRBJ1-1; D uncertain. Trimming left V 3 bases short and J 1 base short, with 12 bases between. Per the germline V gene, CDR1 is SNHLY and CDR2 is FYNNEI. CDR3 size: 15 residues. The DNA of the CDR3 is TGTGCCAGCAGTGACCGACCCCGGGGGAACACTGAAGCTTTCTTT. Encoded protein: CASSDRPRGNTEAFF.

The V call is TRBV5-1, the J call TRBJ2-3; 7 positions match TRBD2. The length of the CDR3 is 17 residues. Germline V gene data show CDR1 as SGHRS and CDR2 as YFSETQ. The trim removed 0 bases at V and 5 bases at J, leaving 12 bases unmatched. The CDR3 sequence: CASSLAYTGGGLDTQYF. Written as DNA, the CDR3 is TGCGCCAGCAGCTTGGCGTATACGGGAGGTGGCCTAGATACGCAGTATTTT.

The chain combines TRBV7-6 with TRBJ1-1; no firm D call. The germline gives CDR1 SGHVS, CDR2 FNYEAQ. Deletions cut 6 bases from V and 0 bases from J, with 14 bases between. This CDR3 contains 15 residues. The CDR3, as DNA: TGTGCCAGCAGTGCTACGGGTCCGATGAACACTGAAGCTTTCTTT. Translated: CASSATGPMNTEAFF.

The V and J genes are TRBV9 and TRBJ1-1, with 10 bases fitting TRBD1. This CDR3 spans 17 amino acids. Germline V gene data show CDR1 as SGDLS and CDR2 as YYNGEE. J was trimmed by 3 bases and V by 4 bases; bases with no gene match: 12. In DNA, the CDR3 is TGTGCCAGCAGCCCTCACTGGGACAGGGGAACGTACACTGAAGCTTTCTTT. Its translation: CASSPHWDRGTYTEAFF. Looking up the rest from reference TRBV9 and TRBJ1-1 gives the full variable domain: DSGVTQTPKHLITATGQRVTLRCSPRSGDLSVYWYQQSLDQGLQFLIQYYNGEERAKGNILERFSAQQFPDLHSELNLSSLELGDSALYFCASSPHWDRGTYTEAFFGQGTRLTVV.

A word on this clone: The junction differs from germline at one of its ends, possibly a read error. The rearrangement joins TRBV28 to TRBJ1-5, with D possibly matching TRBD1 (5 bases). Germline V gene data show CDR1 as MDHEN and CDR2 as SYDVKM. The CDR3 has 13 residues. The CDR3 sequence is CASRLSGNQPQHF. CDR3 nucleotides: TGTGCCAGCAGGTTATCAGGGAATCAGCCCCAGCATTTT.

The chain has TRBV4-2 and TRBJ1-3, with D possibly matching TRBD1 (5 bases). The CDR3 totals 18 residues. Trimming stripped 5 bases from V and 7 bases from J, with 27 bases between. Germline V gives CDR1 LGHNA, CDR2 YNFKEQ. CDR3 nucleotide sequence: TGTGCCAGCAGCAATTCCCCCCGTGGGTCAGGGAGGGAGAACACCATATATTTT. Translation: CASSNSPRGSGRENTIYF.

This sequence joins TRBV27 and TRBJ2-3; a possible D gene is TRBD2 (6 bases). Trimming removed 2 bases from V and 2 bases from J, with 17 bases in between. Germline lookup yields CDR1 MNHEY and CDR2 SMNVEV (reference sequence). This CDR3 is 17 amino acids long. The CDR3 here is CASSLTEGLAPTDTQYF. CDR3 nucleotides: TGTGCCAGCAGTTTAACGGAAGGGCTAGCGCCCACAGATACGCAGTATTTT.